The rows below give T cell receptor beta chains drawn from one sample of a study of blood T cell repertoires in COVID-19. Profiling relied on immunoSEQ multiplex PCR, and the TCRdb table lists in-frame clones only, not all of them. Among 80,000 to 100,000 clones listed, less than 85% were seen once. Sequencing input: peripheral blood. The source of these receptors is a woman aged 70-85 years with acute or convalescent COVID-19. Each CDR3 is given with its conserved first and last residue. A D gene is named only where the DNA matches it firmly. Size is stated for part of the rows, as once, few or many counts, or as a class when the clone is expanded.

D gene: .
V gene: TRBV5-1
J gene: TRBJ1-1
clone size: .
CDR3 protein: CASTFTSRTHGSEAFF
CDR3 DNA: TGCGCCAGCACCTTTACCTCTCGGACCCACGGGAGTGAAGCTTTCTTT

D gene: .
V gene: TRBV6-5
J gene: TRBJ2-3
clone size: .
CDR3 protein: CASSPTYADTQYF
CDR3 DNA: TGTGCCAGCAGCCCCACTTACGCAGATACGCAGTATTTT

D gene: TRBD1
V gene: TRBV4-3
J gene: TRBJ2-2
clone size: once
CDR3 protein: CASSQVWTGATGELFF
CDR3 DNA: TGCGCCAGCAGCCAAGTTTGGACAGGGGCCACCGGGGAGCTGTTTTTT

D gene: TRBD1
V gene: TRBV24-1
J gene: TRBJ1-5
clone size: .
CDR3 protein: CATSDWQGDQPQHF
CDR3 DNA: TGTGCCACCAGTGATTGGCAGGGGGATCAGCCCCAGCATTTT

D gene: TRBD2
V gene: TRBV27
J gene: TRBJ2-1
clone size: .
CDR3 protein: CASSPLQLAGVYNEQFF
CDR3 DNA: TGTGCCAGCAGTCCCCTTCAACTAGCGGGAGTCTACAATGAGCAGTTCTTC

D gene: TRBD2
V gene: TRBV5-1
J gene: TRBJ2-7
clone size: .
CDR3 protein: CASSFAGVGYEQYF
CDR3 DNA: TGCGCCAGCAGCTTTGCGGGGGTGGGGTACGAGCAGTACTTC

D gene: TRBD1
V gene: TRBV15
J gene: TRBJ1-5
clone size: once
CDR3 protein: CATSGDRSYNQPQHF
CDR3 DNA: TGTGCCACCAGCGGGGACAGGAGCTACAATCAGCCCCAGCATTTT

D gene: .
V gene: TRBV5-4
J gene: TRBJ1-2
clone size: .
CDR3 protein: CASSWGLPLQGASYTF
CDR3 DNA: TGTGCCAGCAGCTGGGGCCTTCCCCTACAGGGAGCAAGCTACACCTTC

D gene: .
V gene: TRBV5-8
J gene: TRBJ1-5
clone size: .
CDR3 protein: CASSLGGSSNQPQHF
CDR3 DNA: TGTGCCAGCAGCCTGGGCGGTTCTAGCAATCAGCCCCAGCATTTT

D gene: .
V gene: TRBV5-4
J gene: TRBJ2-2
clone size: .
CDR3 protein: CATKPATGLNTGELFF
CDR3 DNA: TGTGCCACCAAACCAGCGACAGGATTAAACACCGGGGAGCTGTTTTTT

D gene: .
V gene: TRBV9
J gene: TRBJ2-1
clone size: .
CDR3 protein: CASSGTVTTRNYNEQFF
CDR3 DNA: TGTGCCAGCAGCGGCACAGTTACGACTAGGAACTACAATGAGCAGTTCTTC

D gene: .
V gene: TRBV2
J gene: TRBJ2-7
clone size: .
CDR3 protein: CASNREGQHYEQYF
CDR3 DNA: TGTGCCAGCAACCGAGAGGGACAACACTACGAGCAGTACTTC

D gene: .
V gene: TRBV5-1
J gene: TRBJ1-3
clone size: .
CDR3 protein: CASSLGGKSGNTIYF
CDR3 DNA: TGCGCCAGCAGCTTGGGCGGAAAATCTGGAAACACCATATATTTT

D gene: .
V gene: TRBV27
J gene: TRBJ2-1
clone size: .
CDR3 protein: CASRYLTGQGHNEQFF
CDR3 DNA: TGTGCCAGCAGGTATTTGACAGGTCAGGGACACAATGAGCAGTTCTTC

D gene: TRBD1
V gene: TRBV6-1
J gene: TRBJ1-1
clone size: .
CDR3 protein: CASSGGQGPTVTEAFF
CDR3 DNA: TGTGCCAGCAGTGGGGGACAGGGCCCAACTGTCACTGAAGCTTTCTTT

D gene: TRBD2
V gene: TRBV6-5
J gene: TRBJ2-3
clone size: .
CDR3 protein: CASTGSGRVDTQYF
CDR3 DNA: TGTGCCAGCACCGGTAGCGGGAGGGTAGATACGCAGTATTTT

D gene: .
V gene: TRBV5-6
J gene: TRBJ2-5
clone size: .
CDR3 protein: CASSLDPRETQYF
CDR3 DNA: TGTGCCAGCAGCTTGGATCCCCGAGAGACCCAGTACTTC

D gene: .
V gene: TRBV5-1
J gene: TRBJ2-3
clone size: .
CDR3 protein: CASSLGLEDTQYF
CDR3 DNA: TGCGCCAGCAGCTTGGGACTAGAGGATACGCAGTATTTT

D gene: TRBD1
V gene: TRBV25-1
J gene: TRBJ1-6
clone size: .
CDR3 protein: CASGTGTENSPLHF
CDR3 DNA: TGTGCCAGCGGGACCGGGACAGAAAATTCACCCCTCCACTTT

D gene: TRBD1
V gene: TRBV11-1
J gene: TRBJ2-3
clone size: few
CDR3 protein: CASSQGDAGSTDTQYF
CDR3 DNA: TGTGCCAGCAGCCAGGGGGATGCAGGTAGCACAGATACGCAGTATTTT

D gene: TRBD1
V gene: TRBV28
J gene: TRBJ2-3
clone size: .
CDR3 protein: CASSETRGFGTDTQYF
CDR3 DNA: TGTGCCAGCAGTGAGACCAGGGGGTTCGGCACAGATACGCAGTATTTT

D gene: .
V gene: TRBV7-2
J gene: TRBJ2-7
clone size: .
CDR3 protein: CASSLAGAYEQYF
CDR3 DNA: TGTGCCAGCAGCTTAGCAGGGGCCTACGAGCAGTACTTC

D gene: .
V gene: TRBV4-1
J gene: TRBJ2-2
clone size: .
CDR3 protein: CASSQSTGAWTGELFF
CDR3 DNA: TGCGCCAGCAGCCAATCTACGGGAGCGTGGACCGGGGAGCTGTTTTTT

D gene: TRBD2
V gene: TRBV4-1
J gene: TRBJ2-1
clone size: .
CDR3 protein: CASSQDLVGGGNEQFF
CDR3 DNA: TGCGCCAGCAGCCAAGATCTCGTGGGCGGGGGCAATGAGCAGTTCTTC

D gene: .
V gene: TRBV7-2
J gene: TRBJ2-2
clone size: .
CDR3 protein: CASRPAGHTGELFF
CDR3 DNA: TGTGCCAGCCGCCCTGCGGGGCACACCGGGGAGCTGTTTTTT

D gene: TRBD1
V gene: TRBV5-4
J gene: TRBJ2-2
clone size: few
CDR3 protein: CASSLETGAAGELFF
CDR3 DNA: TGTGCCAGCAGCCTAGAGACAGGGGCCGCAGGGGAGCTGTTTTTT

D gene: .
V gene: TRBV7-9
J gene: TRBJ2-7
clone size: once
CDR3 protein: CASSRRTVSSYEQYF
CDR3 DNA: TGTGCCAGCTCCCGGCGGACAGTCAGCTCCTACGAGCAGTACTTC

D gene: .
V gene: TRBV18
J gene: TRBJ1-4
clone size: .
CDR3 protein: CASSPRTGGVNEKLFF
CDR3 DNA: TGTGCCAGCTCACCAAGAACCGGCGGGGTTAATGAAAAACTGTTTTTT

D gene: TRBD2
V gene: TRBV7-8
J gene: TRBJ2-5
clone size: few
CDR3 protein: CASSLVGGRGETQYF
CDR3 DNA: TGTGCCAGCAGCTTAGTAGGCGGGAGAGGAGAGACCCAGTACTTC

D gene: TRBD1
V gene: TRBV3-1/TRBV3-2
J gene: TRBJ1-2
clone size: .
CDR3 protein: CASSQDVLGTDGYTF
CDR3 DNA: TGTGCCAGCAGCCAAGATGTGTTAGGGACAGATGGCTACACCTTC

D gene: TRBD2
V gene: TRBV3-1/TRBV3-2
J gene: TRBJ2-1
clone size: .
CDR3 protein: CASSLTSGSNEQFF
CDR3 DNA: TGTGCCAGCAGCTTAACTAGCGGTTCCAATGAGCAGTTCTTC

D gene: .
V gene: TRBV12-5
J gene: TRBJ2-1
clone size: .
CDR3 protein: CASGLTGGRYNEQFF
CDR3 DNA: TGTGCTAGTGGCTTGACAGGAGGGCGGTACAATGAGCAGTTCTTC

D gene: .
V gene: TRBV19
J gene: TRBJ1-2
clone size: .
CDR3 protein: CASTFSGVGYTF
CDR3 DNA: TGTGCCAGTACCTTCTCAGGGGTCGGCTACACCTTC

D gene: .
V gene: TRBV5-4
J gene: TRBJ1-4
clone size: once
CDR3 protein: CASSIGQSSTNEKLFF
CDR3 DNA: TGTGCCAGCAGCATCGGACAGAGCTCAACTAATGAAAAACTGTTTTTT

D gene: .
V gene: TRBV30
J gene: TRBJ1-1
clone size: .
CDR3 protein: CAWSVLQSHRAEAFF
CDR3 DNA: TGTGCCTGGAGTGTACTTCAGTCCCACCGGGCTGAAGCTTTCTTT

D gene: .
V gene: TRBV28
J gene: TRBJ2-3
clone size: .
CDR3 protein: CASSFAGTRSDTQYF
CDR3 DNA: TGTGCCAGCAGTTTCGCGGGGACCCGGTCAGATACGCAGTATTTT

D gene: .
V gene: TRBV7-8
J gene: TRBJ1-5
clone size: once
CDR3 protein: CASSSRRQGRDSNQPQHF
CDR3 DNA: TGTGCCAGCAGCTCCCGACGGCAGGGGCGAGATAGCAATCAGCCCCAGCATTTT

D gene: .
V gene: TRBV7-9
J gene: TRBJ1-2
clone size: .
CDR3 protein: CASSPAGSPPYGYTF
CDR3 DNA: TGTGCCAGCAGCCCAGCTGGGAGTCCACCCTATGGCTACACCTTC

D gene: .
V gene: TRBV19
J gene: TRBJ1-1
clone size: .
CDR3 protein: CASSMSFWSAGAEAFF
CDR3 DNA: TGTGCCAGTAGTATGAGTTTTTGGTCCGCGGGCGCTGAAGCTTTCTTT

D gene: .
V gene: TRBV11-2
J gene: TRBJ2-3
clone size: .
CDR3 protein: CASSLDRGVRGNTQYF
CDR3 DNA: TGTGCCAGCAGCTTAGATAGGGGTGTGAGAGGCAATACGCAGTATTTT

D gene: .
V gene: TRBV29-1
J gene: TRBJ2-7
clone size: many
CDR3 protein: CSVRSPGAYEQYF
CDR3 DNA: TGCAGCGTTCGATCGCCAGGGGCCTACGAGCAGTACTTC

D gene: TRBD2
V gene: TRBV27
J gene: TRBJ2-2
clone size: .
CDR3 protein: CASTLAGAGAAGELFF
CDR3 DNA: TGTGCCAGCACCTTAGCCGGAGCGGGGGCTGCCGGGGAGCTGTTTTTT

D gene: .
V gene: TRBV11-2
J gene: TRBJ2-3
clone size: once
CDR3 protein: CASSLGVPSTDTQYF
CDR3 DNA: TGTGCCAGCAGCCTGGGAGTGCCGAGCACAGATACGCAGTATTTT